This T cell receptor beta chain is from a study of metastatic and nonmetastatic thyroid tumors. At the level of the study: The authors compared repertoires across blood and tumor or nodule tissue from malignant and benign thyroid patients.

V lost 1 base and J lost 0, with 9 bases in between. The CDR3 extends over 15 amino acids. Germline loops: CDR1 MNHEY, CDR2 SVGAGI. Whole-study results and caveats: For both blood and tumor, malignant thyroid tumors reportedly showed significantly higher TCR beta diversity than benign nodules did.

A remark on this clone: No antigen is known for it.

The entire patient cohort was treatment-naive prior to thyroid surgery. As handled by the study authors: A papillary thyroid cancer distant-metastasis classifier was built from CDR3 differences across clinicopathological groups. TCRdb reanalyzed the PCR reads with MiXCR. The authors' filters were not applied to this entry. The table lists about 56,000 clones, just under 30% of them singletons. The genes are TRBV6-5 and TRBJ1-2; D possibly corresponds to TRBD1 (6 bases). The material sequenced was blood. The source is a female donor with papillary thyroid cancer or a benign thyroid nodule (not recorded which). Some clones in this sample may be carry-over from other donors' samples. Written as DNA, the CDR3 is TGTGCCAGCAGTTACTGGGGGGCTGCTAACTATGGCTACACCTTC. It is translated as CASSYWGAANYGYTF.